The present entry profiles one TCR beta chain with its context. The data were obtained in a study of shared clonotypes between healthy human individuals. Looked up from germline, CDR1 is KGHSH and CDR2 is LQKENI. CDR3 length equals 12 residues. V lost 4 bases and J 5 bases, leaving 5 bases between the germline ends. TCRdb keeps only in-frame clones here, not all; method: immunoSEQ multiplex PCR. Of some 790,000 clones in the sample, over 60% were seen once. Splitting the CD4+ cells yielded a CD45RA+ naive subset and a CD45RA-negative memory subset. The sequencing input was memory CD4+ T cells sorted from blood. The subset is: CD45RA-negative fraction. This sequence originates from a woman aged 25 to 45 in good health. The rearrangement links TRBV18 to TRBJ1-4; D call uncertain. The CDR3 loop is CASSRINEKLFF. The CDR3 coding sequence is TGTGCCAGCTCACGAATAAATGAAAAACTGTTTTTT.